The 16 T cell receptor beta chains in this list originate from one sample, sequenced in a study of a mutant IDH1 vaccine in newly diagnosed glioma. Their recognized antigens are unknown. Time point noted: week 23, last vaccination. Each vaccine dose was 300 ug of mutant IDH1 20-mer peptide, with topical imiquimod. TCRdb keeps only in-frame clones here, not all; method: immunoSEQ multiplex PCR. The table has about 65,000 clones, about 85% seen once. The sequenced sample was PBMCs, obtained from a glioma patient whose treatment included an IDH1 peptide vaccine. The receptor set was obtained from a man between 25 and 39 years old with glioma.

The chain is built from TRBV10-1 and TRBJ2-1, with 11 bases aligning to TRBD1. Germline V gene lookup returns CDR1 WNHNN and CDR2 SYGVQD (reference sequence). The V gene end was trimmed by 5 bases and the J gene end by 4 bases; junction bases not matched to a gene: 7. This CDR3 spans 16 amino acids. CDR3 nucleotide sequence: TGCGCCAGCAGTTCTACCGGGACAGGGGGTTACAATGAGCAGTTCTTC. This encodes CASSSTGTGGYNEQFF.

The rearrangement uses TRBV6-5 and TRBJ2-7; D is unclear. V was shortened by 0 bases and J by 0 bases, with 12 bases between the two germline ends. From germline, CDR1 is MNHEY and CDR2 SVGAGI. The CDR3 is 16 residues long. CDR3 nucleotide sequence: TGTGCCAGCAGTTACTCAGGGTTTTCAAGCTCCTACGAGCAGTACTTC. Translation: CASSYSGFSSSYEQYF.

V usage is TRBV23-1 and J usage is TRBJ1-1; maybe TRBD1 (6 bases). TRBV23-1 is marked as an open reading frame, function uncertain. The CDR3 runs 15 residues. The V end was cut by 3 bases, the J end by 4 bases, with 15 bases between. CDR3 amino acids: CASSHPTGMGTEAFF. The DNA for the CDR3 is TGCGCCAGCAGTCACCCTACAGGGATGGGCACTGAAGCTTTCTTT.

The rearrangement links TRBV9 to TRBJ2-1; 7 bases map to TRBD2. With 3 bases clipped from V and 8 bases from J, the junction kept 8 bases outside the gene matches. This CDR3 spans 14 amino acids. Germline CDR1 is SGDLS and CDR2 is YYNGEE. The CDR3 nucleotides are TGTGCCAGCAGCGAACGGGGGGTCAGCGATGAGCAGTTCTTC. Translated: CASSERGVSDEQFF.

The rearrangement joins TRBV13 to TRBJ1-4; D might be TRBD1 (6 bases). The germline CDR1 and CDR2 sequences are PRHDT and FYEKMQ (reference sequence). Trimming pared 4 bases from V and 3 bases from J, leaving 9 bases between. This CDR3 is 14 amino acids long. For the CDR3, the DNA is TGTGCCAGCAGCTCGACAGGCCCTAATGAAAAACTGTTTTTT. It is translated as CASSSTGPNEKLFF.

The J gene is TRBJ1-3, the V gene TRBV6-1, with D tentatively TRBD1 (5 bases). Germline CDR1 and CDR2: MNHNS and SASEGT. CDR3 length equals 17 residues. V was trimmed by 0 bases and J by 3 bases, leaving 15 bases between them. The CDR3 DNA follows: TGTGCCAGCAGTGAAGCGGCTGGCAGGGTTATTGGAAACACCATATATTTT. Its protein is CASSEAAGRVIGNTIYF.

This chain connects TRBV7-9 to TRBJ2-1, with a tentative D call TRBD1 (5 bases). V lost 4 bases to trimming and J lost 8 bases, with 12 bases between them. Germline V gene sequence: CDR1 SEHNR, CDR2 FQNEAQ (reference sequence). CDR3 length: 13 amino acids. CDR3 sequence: CASSSLQGDEQFF. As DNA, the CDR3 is TGTGCCAGCAGCTCCCTCCAAGGGGATGAGCAGTTCTTC.

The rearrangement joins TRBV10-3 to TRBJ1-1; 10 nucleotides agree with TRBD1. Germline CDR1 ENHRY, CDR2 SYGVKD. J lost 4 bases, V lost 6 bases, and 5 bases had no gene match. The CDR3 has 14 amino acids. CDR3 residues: CAIRRTGGFTEAFF. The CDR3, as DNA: TGTGCCATCAGAAGGACAGGGGGGTTCACTGAAGCTTTCTTT.

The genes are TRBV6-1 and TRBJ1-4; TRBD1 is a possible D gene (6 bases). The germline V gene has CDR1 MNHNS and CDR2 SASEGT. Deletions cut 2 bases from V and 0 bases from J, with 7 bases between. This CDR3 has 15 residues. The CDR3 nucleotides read TGTGCCAGCAGTGAAAGGGGGACAACTAATGAAAAACTGTTTTTT. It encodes CASSERGTTNEKLFF.

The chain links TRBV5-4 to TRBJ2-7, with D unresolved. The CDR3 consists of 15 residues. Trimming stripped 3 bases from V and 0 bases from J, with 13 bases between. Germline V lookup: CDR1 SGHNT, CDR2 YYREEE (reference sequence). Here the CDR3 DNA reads TGTGCCAGCAGCTCAGGTGGGATTAGCTCCTACGAGCAGTACTTC. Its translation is CASSSGGISSYEQYF. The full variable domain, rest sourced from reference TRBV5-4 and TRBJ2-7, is ETGVTQSPTHLIKTRGQQVTLRCSSQSGHNTVSWYQQALGQGPQFIFQYYREEENGRGNFPPRFSGLQFPNYSSELNVNALELDDSALYLCASSSGGISSYEQYFGPGTRLTVT.

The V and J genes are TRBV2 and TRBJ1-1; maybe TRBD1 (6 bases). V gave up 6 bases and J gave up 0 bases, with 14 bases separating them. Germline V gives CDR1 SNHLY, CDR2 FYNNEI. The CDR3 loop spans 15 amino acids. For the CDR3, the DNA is TGTGCCAGCAGGGCCTTGGACAGTTTGAACACTGAAGCTTTCTTT. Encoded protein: CASRALDSLNTEAFF.

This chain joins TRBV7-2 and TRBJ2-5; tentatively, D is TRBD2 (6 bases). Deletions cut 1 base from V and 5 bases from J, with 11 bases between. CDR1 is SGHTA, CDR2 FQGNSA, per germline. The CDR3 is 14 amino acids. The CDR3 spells CASSLVRGRETQYF. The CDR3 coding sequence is TGTGCCAGCAGCTTAGTGCGAGGGAGGGAGACCCAGTACTTC.

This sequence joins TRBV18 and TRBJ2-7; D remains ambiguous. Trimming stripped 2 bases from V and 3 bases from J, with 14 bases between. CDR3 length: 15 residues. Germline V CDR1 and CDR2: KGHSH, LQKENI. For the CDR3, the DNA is TGTGCCAGCTCACCAACGAGAACCACAGACTACGAGCAGTACTTC. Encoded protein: CASSPTRTTDYEQYF.

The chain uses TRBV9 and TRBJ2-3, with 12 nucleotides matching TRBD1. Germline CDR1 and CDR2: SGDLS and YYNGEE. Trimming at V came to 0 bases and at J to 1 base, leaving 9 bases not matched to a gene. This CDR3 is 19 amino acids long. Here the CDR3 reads CASSVEEPGQGAGTDTQYF. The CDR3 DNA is TGTGCCAGCAGCGTAGAGGAGCCGGGACAGGGGGCAGGCACAGATACGCAGTATTTT.

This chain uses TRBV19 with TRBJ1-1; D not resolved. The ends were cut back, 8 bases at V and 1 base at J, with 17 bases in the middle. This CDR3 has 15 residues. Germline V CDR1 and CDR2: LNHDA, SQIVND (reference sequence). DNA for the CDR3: TGTGCCAGTCGGATGGATAGTCGCGGGAACACTGAAGCTTTCTTT. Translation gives CASRMDSRGNTEAFF.

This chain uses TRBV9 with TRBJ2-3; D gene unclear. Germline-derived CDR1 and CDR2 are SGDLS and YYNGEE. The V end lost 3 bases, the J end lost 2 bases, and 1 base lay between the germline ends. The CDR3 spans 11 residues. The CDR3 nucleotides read TGTGCCAGCAGCGCCACAGATACGCAGTATTTT. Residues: CASSATDTQYF.